This T cell receptor (beta chain) is from a study of blood T cell repertoires in COVID-19. The overall study: Nucleic acid was either cDNA or gDNA, and it came from T cells, B-cell-depleted T cells, or PBMCs.

Living in 24 US areas, the participants were between roughly 18 and 89 years of age. Participants were placed into cohorts based on the clinical history they reported. The V gene end was trimmed by 9 bases and the J gene end by 2 bases; junction bases not matched to a gene: 7. The germline V gene encodes CDR1 WSHSY and CDR2 SAAADI. The CDR3 consists of 14 residues. Methods used by the authors: Nucleated cell counts were estimated from reference gene primer amplification. Assay: immunoSEQ multiplex PCR; the TCRdb copy retains only in-frame clones and omits some. D and trimming were read from the DNA, whereas the V and J calls and clone size are those reported in that table. The sample has roughly 230,000 clones; 70% to 90% are singletons.

Sequencing was performed on PBMCs or T cells enriched from blood (not recorded which). This receptor was identified in a woman aged 45-65 years who had been exposed to COVID-19. V is TRBV10-2 and J is TRBJ2-3; 8 positions agree with TRBD1. The CDR3 DNA reads TGCGCCAGTAAAGGGACAGGATACACAGATACGCAGTATTTT. Amino acids: CASKGTGYTDTQYF.